Detailed here is one TCR beta chain. The antigen remains unidentified. The data belong to a study of CD8 T cells in Susac syndrome. Whole-study results and caveats: The relatively small number of individuals in the TCR sequencing and HLA analysis was acknowledged by the study.

CDR3 length equals 15 residues. The V segment lost 0 bases and the J segment 10 bases; nucleotides outside the gene matches: 8. Germline loops: CDR1 SGHDT, CDR2 YYEEEE. RNA was extracted with the RNeasy kit, and a quantity of about 0.45 to 1 ug was reverse transcribed using random hexamers. TCRdb called the immunoSEQ multiplex PCR reads again in MiXCR, with one record for every CDR3 protein. The sample includes roughly 150,000 distinct CDR3 sequences, less than 95% of them seen just once. Sequenced: CD4+ T cells from PBMCs. The V gene is TRBV5-6, the J gene TRBJ1-4, with 8 bases aligning to TRBD1. The receptor comes from a human donor with multiple sclerosis. The CDR3 DNA sequence: TGTGCCAGCAGCTTGGTAGGGACAGGTTTCGCAAAACTGTTTTTT. Amino acids: CASSLVGTGFAKLFF.